Reported below is one TCR beta chain. Antigen: not known. This sample was included in a study of neoadjuvant anti-PD-1 for oral cavity cancer. Regarding the study as a whole: TCR analyses covered only a few patients per response group.

The assay was immunoSEQ multiplex PCR, and TCRdb's table has in-frame clones only and misses some. The profile shows tens of thousands of clones, about 85% of them singletons. The V gene's germline CDR1 is MDHEN and CDR2 SYDVKM. With 1 base removed from V and 0 bases from J, the gap between germline ends came to 9 bases. The CDR3 runs 15 residues. Time point of the sample: after neoadjuvant nivolumab, at surgical resection. Patients had HPV-negative, locally advanced oral cavity squamous cell carcinoma. The receptor was derived from a person between 35 and 79 years old with oral cavity squamous cell carcinoma. The chain links TRBV28 to TRBJ1-1; a weak D match, TRBD1 (6 bases). This specimen consisted of PBMCs, obtained after nivolumab (anti-PD-1) treatment. The CDR3 protein is CASSLLTGLNTEAFF. The CDR3 DNA reads as TGTGCCAGCAGTTTATTGACAGGATTGAACACTGAAGCTTTCTTT.